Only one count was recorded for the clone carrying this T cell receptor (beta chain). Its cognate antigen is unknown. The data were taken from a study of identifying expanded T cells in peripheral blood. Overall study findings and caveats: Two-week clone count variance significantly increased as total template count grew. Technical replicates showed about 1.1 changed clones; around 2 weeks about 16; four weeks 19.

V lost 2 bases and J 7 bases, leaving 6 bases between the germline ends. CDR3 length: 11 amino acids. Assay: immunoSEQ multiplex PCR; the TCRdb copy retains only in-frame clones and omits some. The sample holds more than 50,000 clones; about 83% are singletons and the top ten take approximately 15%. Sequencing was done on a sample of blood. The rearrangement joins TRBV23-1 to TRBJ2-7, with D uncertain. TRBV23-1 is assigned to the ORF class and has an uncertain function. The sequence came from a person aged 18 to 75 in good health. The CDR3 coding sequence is TGCGCCAGCAGTCAAGTCTGGGAGCAGTACTTC. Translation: CASSQVWEQYF.